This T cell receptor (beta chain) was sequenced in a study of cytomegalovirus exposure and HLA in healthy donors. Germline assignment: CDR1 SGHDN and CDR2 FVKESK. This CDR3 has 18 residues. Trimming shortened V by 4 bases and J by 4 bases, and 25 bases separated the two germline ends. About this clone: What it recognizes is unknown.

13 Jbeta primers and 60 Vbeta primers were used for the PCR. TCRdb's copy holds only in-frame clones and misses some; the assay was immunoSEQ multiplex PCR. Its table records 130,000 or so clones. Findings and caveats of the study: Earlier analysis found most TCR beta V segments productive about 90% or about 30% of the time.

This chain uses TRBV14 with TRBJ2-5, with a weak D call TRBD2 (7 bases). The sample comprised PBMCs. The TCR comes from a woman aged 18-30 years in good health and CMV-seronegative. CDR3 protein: CASSPWEGTSLTLETQYF. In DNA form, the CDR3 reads TGTGCCAGCAGCCCATGGGAGGGGACATCTCTCACCCTAGAGACCCAGTACTTC.